This T cell receptor (beta chain) was profiled in a study of brain T cells in children with intractable seizures. Sample time point: blood from clinic visit 5 months post-surgery; TSC patient then seizure free. Sequencing was limited to surgery cases with top T cell transcript signatures in brain tissue. TCRdb keeps only in-frame clones here, not all; method: immunoSEQ multiplex PCR. The sample lists hundreds of thousands of clones, more than 85% occurring once. V shed 5 bases and J shed 6 bases, with 19 bases lying between them. Germline CDR1 reads LNHDA; CDR2 reads SQIVND (reference sequence). There are 15 residues in the CDR3.

The sequences come from peripheral blood, collected 4 to 6 months after surgery. This sequence joins TRBV19 and TRBJ1-2; tentative D call: TRBD1 (6 bases). This TCR was recovered from a boy younger than two with tuberous sclerosis and intractable seizures. This CDR3 is CASSHLPDSSNGYTF. For the CDR3, the DNA is TGTGCCAGTAGTCACCTCCCGGACAGTTCAAATGGCTACACCTTC.